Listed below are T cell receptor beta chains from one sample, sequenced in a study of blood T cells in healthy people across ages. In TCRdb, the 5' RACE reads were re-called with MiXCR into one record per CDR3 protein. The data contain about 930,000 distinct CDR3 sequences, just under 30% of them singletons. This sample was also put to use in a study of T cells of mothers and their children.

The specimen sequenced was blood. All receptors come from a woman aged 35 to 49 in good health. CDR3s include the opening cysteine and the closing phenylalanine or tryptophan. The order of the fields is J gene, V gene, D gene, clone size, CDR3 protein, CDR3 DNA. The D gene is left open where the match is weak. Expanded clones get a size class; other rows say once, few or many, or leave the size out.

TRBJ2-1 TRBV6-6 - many CASSRSGLGRTYEQFF TGTGCCAGCAGTCGCTCTGGGTTGGGCAGGACATATGAGCAGTTCTTC
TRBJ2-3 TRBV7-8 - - CASRTPGTDTQYF TGTGCCAGCAGAACCCCGGGGACAGATACGCAGTATTTT
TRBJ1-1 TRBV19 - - CASSRTPGAEAFF TGTGCCAGTAGTAGGACCCCGGGGGCTGAAGCTTTCTTT
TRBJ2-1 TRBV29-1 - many CSVEDDDSLSSYNEQFF TGCAGCGTTGAAGATGATGACTCCTTGAGCTCCTACAATGAGCAGTTCTTC
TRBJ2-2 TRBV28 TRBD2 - CASSLGLAVTGKLFF TGTGCCAGCAGTTTGGGACTAGCGGTCACCGGGAAGCTGTTTTTT
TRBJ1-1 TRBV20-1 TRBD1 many CSAFRDSNTNTEAFF TGCAGTGCCTTCCGGGACAGTAATACTAACACTGAAGCTTTCTTT
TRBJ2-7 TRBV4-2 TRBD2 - CASSPLSGGNYEQYF TGTGCCAGCAGCCCTCTTAGCGGGGGGAACTACGAGCAGTACTTC
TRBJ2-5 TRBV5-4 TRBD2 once CASSMGGGQETQYF TGTGCCAGCAGCATGGGCGGGGGCCAAGAGACCCAGTACTTC
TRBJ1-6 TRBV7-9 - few CASSPPEARSPLHF TGTGCCAGCAGCCCGCCAGAGGCCCGATCACCCCTCCACTTT
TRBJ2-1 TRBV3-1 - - CASSPLGHNEQFF TGTGCCAGCAGCCCGTTGGGACACAATGAGCAGTTCTTC
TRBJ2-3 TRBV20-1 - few CSAPKGGLGDTQYF TGCAGTGCTCCCAAGGGCGGACTGGGAGATACGCAGTATTTT
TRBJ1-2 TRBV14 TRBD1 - CASSQLTGGNYGYTF TGTGCCAGCAGCCAACTTACAGGGGGTAACTATGGCTACACCTTC
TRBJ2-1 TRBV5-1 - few CASSLAGRGREQFF TGCGCCAGCAGCTTGGCCGGCAGGGGGAGGGAGCAGTTCTTC
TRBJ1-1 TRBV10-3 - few CAISVDGNTEAFF TGTGCCATCAGTGTGGATGGGAACACTGAAGCTTTCTTT
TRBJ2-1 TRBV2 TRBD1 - CALNRGPSSYNEQFF TGTGCCCTTAACAGGGGGCCTTCCTCCTACAATGAGCAGTTCTTC
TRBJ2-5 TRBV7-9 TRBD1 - CAVWDPGTGVETQYF TGTGCCGTATGGGACCCCGGGACAGGGGTAGAGACCCAGTACTTC
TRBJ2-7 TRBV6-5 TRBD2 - CASSSGDYYEQYF TGTGCCAGCAGTTCGGGGGACTACTACGAGCAGTACTTC
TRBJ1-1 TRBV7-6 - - CASTPTGRRDTGAFF TGTGCCAGCACCCCAACGGGAAGGCGGGACACTGGAGCTTTCTTT
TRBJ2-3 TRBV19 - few CASSRAPSDTQYF TGTGCCAGTAGTAGGGCGCCTTCAGATACGCAGTATTTT
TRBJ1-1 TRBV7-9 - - CASSLAQGVDTEAFF TGTGCCAGCAGCTTAGCTCAGGGAGTAGATACTGAAGCTTTCTTT
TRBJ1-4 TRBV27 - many CASRPTDRNEKLFF TGTGCCAGCAGGCCGACAGACCGGAATGAAAAACTGTTTTTT
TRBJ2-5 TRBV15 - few CATSRINRYFQETQYF TGTGCCACCAGCAGAATTAATAGGTATTTCCAAGAGACCCAGTACTTC
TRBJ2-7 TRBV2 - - CASRALTYEQYF TGTGCCAGCAGGGCCTTAACCTACGAGCAGTACTTC
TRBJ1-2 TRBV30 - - CAWSVLGGNYGYTF TGTGCCTGGAGTGTCCTAGGCGGAAACTATGGCTACACCTTC
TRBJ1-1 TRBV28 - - CASTGFGTEAFF TGTGCCAGCACGGGTTTCGGCACTGAAGCTTTCTTT
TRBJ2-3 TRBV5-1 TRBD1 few CASSLANGQALRSDTQYF TGCGCCAGCAGCTTGGCCAACGGACAGGCCCTCAGGTCTGATACGCAGTATTTT